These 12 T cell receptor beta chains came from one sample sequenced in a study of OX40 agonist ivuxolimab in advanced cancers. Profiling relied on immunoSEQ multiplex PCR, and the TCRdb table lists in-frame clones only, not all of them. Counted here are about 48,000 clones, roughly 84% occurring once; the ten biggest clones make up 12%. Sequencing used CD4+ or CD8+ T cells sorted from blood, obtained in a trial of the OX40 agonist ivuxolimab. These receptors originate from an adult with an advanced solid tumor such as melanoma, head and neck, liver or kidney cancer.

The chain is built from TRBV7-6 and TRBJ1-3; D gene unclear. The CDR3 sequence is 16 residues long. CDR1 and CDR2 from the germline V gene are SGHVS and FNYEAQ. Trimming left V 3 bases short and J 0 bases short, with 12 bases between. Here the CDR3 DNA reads TGTGCCAGCAGCTTTAACATACAGAGCTCTGGAAACACCATATATTTT. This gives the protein CASSFNIQSSGNTIYF. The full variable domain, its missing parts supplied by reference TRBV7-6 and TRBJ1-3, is GAGVSQSPRYKVTKRGQDVALRCDPISGHVSLYWYRQALGQGPEFLTYFNYEAQQDKSGLPNDRFSAERPEGSISTLTIQRTEQRDSAMYRCASSFNIQSSGNTIYFGEGSWLTVV.

CDR3 coding DNA: TGTGCCAGCAGCAGGGACAGGGGAGGCTACAATGAGCAGTTCTTC. Translated, it gives CASSRDRGGYNEQFF. J is TRBJ2-1 and V is TRBV6-4, with 10 bases lining up with TRBD1. CDR3 size: 15 residues. The germline CDR1 and CDR2 sequences are MRHNA and SNTAGT. Trimming cost V 6 bases and J 3 bases; bases outside gene matches: 5.

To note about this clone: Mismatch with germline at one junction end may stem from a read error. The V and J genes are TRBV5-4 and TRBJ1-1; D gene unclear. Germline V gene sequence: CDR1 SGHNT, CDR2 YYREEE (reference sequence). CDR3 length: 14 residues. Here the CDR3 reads CASSQDLTNTEAFF. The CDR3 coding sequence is TGCGCCAGCAGCCAAGATCTCACGAACACTGAAGCTTTCTTT.

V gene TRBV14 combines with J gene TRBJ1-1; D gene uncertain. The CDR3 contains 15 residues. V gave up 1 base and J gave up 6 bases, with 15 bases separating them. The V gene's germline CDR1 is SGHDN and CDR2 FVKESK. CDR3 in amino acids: CASSQVHSLVPEAFF. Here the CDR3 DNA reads TGTGCCAGCAGCCAAGTGCACAGCTTAGTCCCTGAAGCTTTCTTT.

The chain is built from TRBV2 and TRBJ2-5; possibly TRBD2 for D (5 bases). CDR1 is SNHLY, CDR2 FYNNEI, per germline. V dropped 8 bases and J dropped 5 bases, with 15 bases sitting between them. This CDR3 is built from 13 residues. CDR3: CASGLPTRETQYF. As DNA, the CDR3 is TGTGCCAGCGGACTCCCGACGAGGGAGACCCAGTACTTC. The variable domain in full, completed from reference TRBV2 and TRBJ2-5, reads EPEVTQTPSHQVTQMGQEVILRCVPISNHLYFYWYRQILGQKVEFLVSFYNNEISEKSEIFDDQFSVERPDGSNFTLKIRSTKLEDSAMYFCASGLPTRETQYFGPGTRLLVL.

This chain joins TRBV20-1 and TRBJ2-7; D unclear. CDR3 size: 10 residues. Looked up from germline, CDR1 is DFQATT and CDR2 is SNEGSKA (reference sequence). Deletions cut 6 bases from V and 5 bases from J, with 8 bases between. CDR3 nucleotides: TGCAGTGCCCGAAGCCACGAGCAGTACTTC. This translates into CSARSHEQYF.

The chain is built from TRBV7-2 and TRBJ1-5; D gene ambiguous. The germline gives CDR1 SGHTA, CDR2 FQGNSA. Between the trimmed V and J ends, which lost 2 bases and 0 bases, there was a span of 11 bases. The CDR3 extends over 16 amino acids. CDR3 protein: CASSLYPRDSNQPQHF. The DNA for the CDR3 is TGTGCCAGCAGCTTATATCCTCGGGATAGCAATCAGCCCCAGCATTTT. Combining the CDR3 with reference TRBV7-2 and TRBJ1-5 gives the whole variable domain GAGVSQSPSNKVTEKGKDVELRCDPISGHTALYWYRQSLGQGLEFLIYFQGNSAPDKSGLPSDRFSAERTGGSVSTLTIQRTQQEDSAVYLCASSLYPRDSNQPQHFGDGTRLSIL.

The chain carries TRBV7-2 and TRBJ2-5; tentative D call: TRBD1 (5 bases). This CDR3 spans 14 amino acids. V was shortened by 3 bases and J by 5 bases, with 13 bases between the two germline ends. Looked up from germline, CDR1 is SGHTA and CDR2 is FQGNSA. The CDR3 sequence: CASSFSRAGETQYF. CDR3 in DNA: TGTGCCAGCAGCTTTTCCAGGGCAGGGGAGACCCAGTACTTC. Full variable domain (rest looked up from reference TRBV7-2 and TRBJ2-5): GAGVSQSPSNKVTEKGKDVELRCDPISGHTALYWYRQSLGQGLEFLIYFQGNSAPDKSGLPSDRFSAERTGGSVSTLTIQRTQQEDSAVYLCASSFSRAGETQYFGPGTRLLVL.

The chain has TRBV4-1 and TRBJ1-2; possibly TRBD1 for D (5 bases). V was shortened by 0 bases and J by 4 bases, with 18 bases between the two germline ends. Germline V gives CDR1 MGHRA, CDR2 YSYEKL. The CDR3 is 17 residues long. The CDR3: CASSQDWLGGVSYGYTF. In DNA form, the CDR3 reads TGCGCCAGCAGCCAAGATTGGCTGGGGGGGGTTAGCTATGGCTACACCTTC.

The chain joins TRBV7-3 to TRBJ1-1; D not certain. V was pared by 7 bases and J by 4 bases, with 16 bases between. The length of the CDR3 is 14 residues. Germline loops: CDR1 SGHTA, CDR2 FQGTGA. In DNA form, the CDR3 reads TGTGCCAGCACTCCGAGAGGAGGTTCCACTGAAGCTTTCTTT. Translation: CASTPRGGSTEAFF. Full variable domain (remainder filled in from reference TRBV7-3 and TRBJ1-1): GAGVSQTPSNKVTEKGKYVELRCDPISGHTALYWYRQSLGQGPEFLIYFQGTGAADDSGLPNDRFFAVRPEGSVSTLKIQRTERGDSAVYLCASTPRGGSTEAFFGQGTRLTVV.

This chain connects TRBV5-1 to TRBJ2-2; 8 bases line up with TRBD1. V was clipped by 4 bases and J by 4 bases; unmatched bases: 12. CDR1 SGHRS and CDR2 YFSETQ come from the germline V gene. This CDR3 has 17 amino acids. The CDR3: CASSQTTGTGPTGELFF. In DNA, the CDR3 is TGCGCCAGCAGCCAAACCACCGGGACAGGACCCACCGGGGAGCTGTTTTTT.

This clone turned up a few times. The CDR3 spells CASSEGRRQGSTQETQYF. The CDR3 coding sequence is TGTGCCAGCAGCGAAGGGAGAAGGCAGGGAAGTACCCAAGAGACCCAGTACTTC. The chain recombines TRBV7-9 with TRBJ2-5; D might be TRBD1 or TRBD2, each matching 5 bases. V lost 5 bases and J lost 1, with 23 bases in between. CDR1 and CDR2 from the germline V gene are SEHNR and FQNEAQ (reference sequence). CDR3 length: 18 amino acids.